This TCR beta chain was captured by sequencing in a study of blood T cell repertoires in COVID-19. This clone was seen only a few times. A junction end diverges from the germline sequence, so it may reflect a read error. The data were produced by immunoSEQ multiplex PCR, yet TCRdb's version contains in-frame clones alone and is incomplete. The table includes 120,000 to 150,000 clones, more than 65% detected once. Germline CDR1 and CDR2: SSHAT and FNYEAQ (reference sequence). The CDR3 sequence is 13 residues long. The TCR sequence derives from a man aged 55 to 70 with acute or convalescent COVID-19. The material sequenced was peripheral blood. This chain connects TRBV7-7 to TRBJ1-5; no reliable D call. For the CDR3, the DNA is TGTGCTAGCAGCTTATCCCGGGATCAGCCCCAGCATTTT. As protein: CASSLSRDQPQHF.